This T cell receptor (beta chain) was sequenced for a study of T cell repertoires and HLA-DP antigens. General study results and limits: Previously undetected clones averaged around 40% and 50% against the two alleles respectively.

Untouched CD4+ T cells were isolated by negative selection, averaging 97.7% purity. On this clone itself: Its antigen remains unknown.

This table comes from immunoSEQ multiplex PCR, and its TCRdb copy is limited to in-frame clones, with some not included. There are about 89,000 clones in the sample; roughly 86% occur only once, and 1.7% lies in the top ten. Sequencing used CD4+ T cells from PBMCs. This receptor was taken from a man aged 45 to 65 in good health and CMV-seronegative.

As DNA, the CDR3 is TGTGCCAGCTCCCGAGACAGGGCGTATGGCTACACCTTC. Amino acid sequence: CASSRDRAYGYTF. The chain employs TRBV18 and TRBJ1-2, with 7 bases aligning to TRBD1. Germline CDR1 KGHSH, CDR2 LQKENI. This CDR3 has 13 residues. The trim removed 6 bases at V and 5 bases at J, leaving 6 bases unmatched. Together with reference TRBV18 and TRBJ1-2, the CDR3 gives the full variable domain: NAGVMQNPRHLVRRRGQEARLRCSPMKGHSHVYWYRQLPEEGLKFMVYLQKENIIDESGMPKERFSAEFPKEGPSILRIQQVVRGDSAAYFCASSRDRAYGYTFGSGTRLTVV.